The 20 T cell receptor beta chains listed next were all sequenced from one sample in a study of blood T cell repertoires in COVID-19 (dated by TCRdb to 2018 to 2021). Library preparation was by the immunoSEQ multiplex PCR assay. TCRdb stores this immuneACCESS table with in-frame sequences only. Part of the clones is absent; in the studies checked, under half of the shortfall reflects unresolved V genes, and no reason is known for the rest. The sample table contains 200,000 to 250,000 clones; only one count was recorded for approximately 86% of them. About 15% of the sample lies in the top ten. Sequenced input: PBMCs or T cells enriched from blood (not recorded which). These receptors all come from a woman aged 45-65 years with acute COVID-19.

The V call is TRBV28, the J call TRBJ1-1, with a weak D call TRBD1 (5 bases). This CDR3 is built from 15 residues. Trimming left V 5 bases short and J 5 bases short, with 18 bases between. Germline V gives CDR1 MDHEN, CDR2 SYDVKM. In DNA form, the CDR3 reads TGTGCCAGCAGTGCCCCAGGGAGGGAGAGGACTGAAGCTTTCTTT. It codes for CASSAPGRERTEAFF.

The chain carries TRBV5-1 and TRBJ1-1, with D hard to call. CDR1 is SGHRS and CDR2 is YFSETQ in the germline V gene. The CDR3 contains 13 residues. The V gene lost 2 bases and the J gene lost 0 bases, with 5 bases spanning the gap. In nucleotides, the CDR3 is TGCGCCAGCAGCTTTAAGCTGAACACTGAAGCTTTCTTT. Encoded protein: CASSFKLNTEAFF.

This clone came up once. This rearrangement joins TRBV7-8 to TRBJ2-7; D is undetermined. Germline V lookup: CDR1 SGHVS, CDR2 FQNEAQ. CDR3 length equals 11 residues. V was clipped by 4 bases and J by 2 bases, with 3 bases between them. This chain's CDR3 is CASSSTYEQYF. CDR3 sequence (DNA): TGTGCCAGCAGCTCTACCTACGAGCAGTACTTC.

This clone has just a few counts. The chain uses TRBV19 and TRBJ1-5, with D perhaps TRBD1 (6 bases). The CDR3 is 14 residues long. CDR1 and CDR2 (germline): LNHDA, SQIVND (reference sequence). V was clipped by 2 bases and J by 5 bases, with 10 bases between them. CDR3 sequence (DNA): TGTGCCAGTAGTATATGGACAGAGGATCAGCCCCAGCATTTT. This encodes CASSIWTEDQPQHF.

The CDR3 coding sequence is TGTGCCAGCAGACGGGACAGGTACTACGAGCAGTACTTC. As protein: CASRRDRYYEQYF. The V gene is TRBV6-5, the J gene TRBJ2-7, with 8 bases lining up with TRBD1. Germline CDR1 MNHEY, CDR2 SVGAGI. V lost 6 bases and J lost 3; bases outside the gene matches: 4. The CDR3 is 13 residues long.

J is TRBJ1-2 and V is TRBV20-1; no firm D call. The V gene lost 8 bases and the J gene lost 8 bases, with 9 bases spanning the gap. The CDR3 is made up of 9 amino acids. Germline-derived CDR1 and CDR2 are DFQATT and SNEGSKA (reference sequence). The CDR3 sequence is CSSPGGYTF. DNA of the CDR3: TGCAGTTCCCCGGGGGGCTACACCTTC.

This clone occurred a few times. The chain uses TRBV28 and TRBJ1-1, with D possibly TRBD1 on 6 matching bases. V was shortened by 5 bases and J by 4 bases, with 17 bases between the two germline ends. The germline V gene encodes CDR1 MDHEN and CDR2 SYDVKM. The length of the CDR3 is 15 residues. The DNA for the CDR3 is TGTGCCAGCAGTCCCACAGGGCTGGGAATCACTGAAGCTTTCTTT. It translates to CASSPTGLGITEAFF.

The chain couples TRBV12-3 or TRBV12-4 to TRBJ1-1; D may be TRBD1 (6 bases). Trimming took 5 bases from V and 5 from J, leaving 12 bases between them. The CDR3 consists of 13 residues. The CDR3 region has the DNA TGTGCCAGCAGTACCCGTAGGGGGACTGAAGCTTTCTTT. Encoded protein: CASSTRRGTEAFF.

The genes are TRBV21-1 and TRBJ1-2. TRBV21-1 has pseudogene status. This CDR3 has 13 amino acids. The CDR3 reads CASSNTLGGGYTF. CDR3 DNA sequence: TGTGCCAGCAGCAACACCCTCGGGGGAGGCTACACCTTC.

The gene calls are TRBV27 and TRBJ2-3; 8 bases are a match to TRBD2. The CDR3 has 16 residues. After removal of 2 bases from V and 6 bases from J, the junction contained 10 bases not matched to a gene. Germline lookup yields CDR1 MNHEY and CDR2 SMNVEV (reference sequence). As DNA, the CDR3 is TGTGCCAGCAGTTTAGTTAGCGGGAATTCTGCGGATACGCAGTATTTT. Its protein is CASSLVSGNSADTQYF.

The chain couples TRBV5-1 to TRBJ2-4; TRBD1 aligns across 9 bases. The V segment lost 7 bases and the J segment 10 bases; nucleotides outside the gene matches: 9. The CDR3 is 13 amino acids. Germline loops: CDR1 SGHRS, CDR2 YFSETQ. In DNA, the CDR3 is TGCGCCAGCGGCCCGGGACAGGGAGGTATTCAGTACTTC. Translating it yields CASGPGQGGIQYF.

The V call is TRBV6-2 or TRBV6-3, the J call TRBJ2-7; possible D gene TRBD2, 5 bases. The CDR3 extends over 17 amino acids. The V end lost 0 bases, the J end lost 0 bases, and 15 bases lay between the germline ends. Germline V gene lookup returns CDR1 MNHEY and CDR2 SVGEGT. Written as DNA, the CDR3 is TGTGCCAGCAGTTACTCGATGAGTCTAGCCCGCTCCTACGAGCAGTACTTC. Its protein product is CASSYSMSLARSYEQYF.

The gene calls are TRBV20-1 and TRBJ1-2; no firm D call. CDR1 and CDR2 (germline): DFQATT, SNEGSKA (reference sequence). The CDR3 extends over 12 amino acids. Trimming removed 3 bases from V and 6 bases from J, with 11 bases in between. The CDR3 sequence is CSASSATHGYTF. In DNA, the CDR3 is TGCAGTGCTAGTTCGGCGACTCATGGCTACACCTTC.

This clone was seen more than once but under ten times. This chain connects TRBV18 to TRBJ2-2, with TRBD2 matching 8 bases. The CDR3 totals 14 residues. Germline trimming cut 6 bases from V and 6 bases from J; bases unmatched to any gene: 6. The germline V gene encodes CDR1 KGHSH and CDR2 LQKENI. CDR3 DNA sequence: TGTGCCAGCTCTCCCGGGACTAGAGCCGGGGAGCTGTTTTTT. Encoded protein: CASSPGTRAGELFF.

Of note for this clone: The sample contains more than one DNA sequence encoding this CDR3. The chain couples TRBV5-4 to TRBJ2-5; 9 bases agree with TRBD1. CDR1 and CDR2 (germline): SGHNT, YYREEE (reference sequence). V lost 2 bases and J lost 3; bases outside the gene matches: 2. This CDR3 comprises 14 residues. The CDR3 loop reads CASSLQGAEETQYF. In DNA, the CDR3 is TGTGCCAGCAGCTTACAGGGGGCGGAAGAGACCCAGTACTTC.

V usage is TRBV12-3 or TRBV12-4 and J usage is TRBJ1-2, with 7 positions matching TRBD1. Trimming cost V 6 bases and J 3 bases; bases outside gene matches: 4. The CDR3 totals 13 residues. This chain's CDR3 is CASRQGLDYGYTF. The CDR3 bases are TGTGCCAGCAGACAGGGGTTGGACTATGGCTACACCTTC.

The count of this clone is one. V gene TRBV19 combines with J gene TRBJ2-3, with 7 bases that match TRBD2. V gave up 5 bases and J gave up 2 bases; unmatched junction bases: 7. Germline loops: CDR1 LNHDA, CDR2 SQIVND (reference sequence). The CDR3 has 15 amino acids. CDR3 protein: CASSHLAGNTDTQYF. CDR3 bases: TGTGCCAGTAGTCACTTAGCGGGCAACACAGATACGCAGTATTTT.

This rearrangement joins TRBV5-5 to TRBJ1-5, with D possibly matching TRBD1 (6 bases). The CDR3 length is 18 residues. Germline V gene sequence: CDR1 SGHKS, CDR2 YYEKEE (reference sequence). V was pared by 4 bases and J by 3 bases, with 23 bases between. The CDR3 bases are TGTGCCAGCAGCCCCAACCCTCCGGGGGCGGGGGACAATCAGCCCCAGCATTTT. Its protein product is CASSPNPPGAGDNQPQHF. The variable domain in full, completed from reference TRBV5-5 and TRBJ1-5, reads DAGVTQSPTHLIKTRGQQVTLRCSPISGHKSVSWYQQVLGQGPQFIFQYYEKEERGRGNFPDRFSARQFPNYSSELNVNALLLGDSALYLCASSPNPPGAGDNQPQHFGDGTRLSIL.

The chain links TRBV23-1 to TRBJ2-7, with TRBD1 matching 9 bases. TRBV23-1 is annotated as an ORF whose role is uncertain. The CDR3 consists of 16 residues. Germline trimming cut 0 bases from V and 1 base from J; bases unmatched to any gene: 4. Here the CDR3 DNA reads TGCGCCAGCAGTCAATCGGTGGACAGGGGATCCTACGAGCAGTACTTC. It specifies CASSQSVDRGSYEQYF.

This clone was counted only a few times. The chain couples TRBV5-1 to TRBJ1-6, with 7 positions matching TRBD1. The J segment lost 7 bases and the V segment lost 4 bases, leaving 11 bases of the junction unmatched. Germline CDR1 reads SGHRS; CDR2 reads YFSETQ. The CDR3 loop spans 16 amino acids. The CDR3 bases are TGCGCCAGCAGCCCGGAGGGGACAGAAGGAAATTCACCCCTCCACTTT. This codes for CASSPEGTEGNSPLHF.